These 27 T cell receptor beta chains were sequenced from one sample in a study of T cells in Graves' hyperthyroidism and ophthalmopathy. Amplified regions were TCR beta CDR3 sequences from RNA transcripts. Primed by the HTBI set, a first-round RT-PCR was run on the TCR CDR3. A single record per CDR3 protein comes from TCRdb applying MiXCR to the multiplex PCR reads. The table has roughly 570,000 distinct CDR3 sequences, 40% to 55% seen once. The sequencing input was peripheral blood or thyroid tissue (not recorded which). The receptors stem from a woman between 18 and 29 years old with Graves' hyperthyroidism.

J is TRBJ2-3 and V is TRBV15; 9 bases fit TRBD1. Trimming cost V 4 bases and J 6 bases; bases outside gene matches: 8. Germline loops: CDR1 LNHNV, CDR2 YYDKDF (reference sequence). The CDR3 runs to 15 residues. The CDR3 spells CATSNKGTGLDTQYF. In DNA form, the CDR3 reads TGTGCCACCAGCAATAAGGGGACAGGGCTGGATACGCAGTATTTT.

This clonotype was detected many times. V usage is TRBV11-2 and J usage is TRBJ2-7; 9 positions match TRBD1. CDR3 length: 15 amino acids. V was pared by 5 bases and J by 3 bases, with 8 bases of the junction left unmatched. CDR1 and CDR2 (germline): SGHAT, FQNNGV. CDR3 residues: CASSIGQGPSYEQYF. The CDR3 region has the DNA TGTGCCAGCAGCATCGGACAGGGGCCCAGCTACGAGCAGTACTTC.

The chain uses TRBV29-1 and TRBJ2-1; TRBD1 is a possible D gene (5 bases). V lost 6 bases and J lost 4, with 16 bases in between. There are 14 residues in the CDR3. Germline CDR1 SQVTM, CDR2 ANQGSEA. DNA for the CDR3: TGCAGCGTGTGGTTACAGGAGTTATACAATGAGCAGTTCTTC. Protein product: CSVWLQELYNEQFF.

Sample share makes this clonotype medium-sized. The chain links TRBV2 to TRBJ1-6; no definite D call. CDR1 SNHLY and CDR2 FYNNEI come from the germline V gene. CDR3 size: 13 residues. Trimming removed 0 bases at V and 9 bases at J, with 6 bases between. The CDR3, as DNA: TGTGCCAGCAGTGAAGCCGGAGGTTCACCCCTCCACTTT. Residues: CASSEAGGSPLHF.

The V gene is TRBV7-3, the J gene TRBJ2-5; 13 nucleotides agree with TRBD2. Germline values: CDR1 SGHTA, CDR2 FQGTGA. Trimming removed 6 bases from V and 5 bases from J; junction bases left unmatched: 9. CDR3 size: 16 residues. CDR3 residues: CASRPTGTSGTETQYF. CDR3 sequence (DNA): TGTGCCAGCAGACCTACAGGGACTAGCGGGACTGAGACCCAGTACTTC.

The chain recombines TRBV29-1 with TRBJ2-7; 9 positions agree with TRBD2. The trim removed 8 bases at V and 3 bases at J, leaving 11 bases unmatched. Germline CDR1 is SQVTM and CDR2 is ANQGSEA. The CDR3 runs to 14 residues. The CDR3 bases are TGCAGCAGAGAAGCGGGACTAGCCGTCTACGAGCAGTACTTC. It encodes CSREAGLAVYEQYF.

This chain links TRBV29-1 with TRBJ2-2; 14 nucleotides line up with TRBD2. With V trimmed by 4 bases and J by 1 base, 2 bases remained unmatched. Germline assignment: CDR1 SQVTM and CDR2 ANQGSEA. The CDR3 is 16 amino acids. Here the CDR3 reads CSVGLAGGKNTGELFF. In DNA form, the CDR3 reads TGCAGCGTTGGACTAGCGGGAGGGAAGAACACCGGGGAGCTGTTTTTT.

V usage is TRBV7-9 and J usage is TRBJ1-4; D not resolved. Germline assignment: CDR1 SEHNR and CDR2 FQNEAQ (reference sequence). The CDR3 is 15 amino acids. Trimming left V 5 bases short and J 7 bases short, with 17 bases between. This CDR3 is CASSQVAEGPEKLFF. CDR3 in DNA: TGTGCCAGCAGCCAAGTGGCCGAAGGGCCTGAAAAACTGTTTTTT.

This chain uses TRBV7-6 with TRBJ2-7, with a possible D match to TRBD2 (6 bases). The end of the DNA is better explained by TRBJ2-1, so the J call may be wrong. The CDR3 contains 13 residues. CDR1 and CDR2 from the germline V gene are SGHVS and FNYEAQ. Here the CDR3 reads CASSFQRDNEQFF. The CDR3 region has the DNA TGTGCCAGCAGTTTCCAGCGGGACAATGAGCAGTTCTTC.

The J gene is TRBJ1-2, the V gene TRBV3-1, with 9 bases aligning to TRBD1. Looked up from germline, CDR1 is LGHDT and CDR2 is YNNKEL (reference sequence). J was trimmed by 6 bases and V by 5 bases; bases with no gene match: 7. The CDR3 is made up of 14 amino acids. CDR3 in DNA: TGTGCCAGCAGCTCCCGGGACAGGGTCGATGGCTACACCTTC. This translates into CASSSRDRVDGYTF.

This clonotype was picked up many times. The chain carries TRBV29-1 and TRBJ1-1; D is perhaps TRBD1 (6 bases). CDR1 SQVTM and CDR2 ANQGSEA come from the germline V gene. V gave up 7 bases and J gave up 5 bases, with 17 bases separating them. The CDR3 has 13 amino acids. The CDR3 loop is CSALGGARTEAFF. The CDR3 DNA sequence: TGCAGCGCCCTTGGGGGGGCAAGGACTGAAGCTTTCTTT.

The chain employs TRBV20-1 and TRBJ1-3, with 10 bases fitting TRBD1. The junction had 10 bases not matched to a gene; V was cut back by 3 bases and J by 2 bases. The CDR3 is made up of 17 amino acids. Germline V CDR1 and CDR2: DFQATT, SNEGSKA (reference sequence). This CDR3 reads CSARGEDRGDTGNTIYF. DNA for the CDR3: TGCAGTGCTAGGGGGGAGGACAGGGGGGACACTGGAAACACCATATATTTT.

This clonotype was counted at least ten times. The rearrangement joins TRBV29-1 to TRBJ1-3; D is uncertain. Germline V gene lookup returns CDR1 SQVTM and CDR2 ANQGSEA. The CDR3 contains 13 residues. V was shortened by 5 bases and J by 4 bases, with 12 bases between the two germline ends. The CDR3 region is CSVRFDIGNTIYF. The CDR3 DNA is TGCAGCGTTCGTTTCGATATAGGAAACACCATATATTTT.

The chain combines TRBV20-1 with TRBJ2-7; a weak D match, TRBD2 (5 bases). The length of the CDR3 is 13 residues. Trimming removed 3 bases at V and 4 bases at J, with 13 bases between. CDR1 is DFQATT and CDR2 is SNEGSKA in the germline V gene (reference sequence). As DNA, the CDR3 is TGCAGTGCTAGCGGGGAGCCCTCTTACGAGCAGTACTTC. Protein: CSASGEPSYEQYF.

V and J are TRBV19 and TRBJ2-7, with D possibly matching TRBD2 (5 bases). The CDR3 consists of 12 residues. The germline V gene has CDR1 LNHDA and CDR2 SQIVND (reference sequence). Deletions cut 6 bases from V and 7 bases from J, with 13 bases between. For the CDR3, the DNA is TGTGCCAGTAGCACCCGGGGTAATGAGCAGTACTTC. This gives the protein CASSTRGNEQYF.

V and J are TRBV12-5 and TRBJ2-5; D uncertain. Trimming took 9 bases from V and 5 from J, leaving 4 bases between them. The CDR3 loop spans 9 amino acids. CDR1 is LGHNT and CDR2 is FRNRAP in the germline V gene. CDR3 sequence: CARDETQYF. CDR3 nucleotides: TGTGCTAGAGACGAGACCCAGTACTTC.

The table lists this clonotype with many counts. The CDR3 DNA follows: TGTGCCAGTAGCCTACGGGAGAACACTGAAGCTTTCTTT. Its translation is CASSLRENTEAFF. This rearrangement joins TRBV19 to TRBJ1-1; D not certain. Trimming left V 6 bases short and J 1 base short, with 9 bases between. This CDR3 has 13 residues. Germline V CDR1 and CDR2: LNHDA, SQIVND (reference sequence).

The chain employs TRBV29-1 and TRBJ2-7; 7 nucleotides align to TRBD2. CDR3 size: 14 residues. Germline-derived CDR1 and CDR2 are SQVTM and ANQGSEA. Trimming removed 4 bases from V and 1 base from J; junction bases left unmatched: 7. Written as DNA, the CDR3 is TGCAGCGTTGGTGGCGGGAGAGGTTCCTACGAGCAGTACTTC. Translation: CSVGGGRGSYEQYF.

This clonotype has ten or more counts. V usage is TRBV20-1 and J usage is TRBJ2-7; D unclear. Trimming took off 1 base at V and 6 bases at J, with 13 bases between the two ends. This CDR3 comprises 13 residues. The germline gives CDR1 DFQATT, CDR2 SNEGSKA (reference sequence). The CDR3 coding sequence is TGCAGTGCTAGAGGGACCGTTCTCGCCGAGCAGTACTTC. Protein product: CSARGTVLAEQYF.

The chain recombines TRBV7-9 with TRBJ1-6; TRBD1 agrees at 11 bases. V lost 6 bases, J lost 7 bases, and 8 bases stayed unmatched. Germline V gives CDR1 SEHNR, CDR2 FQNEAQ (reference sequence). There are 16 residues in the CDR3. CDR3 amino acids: CASSADRDRGNSPLHF. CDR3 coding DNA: TGTGCCAGCAGTGCCGACCGGGACAGGGGGAATTCACCCCTCCACTTT.

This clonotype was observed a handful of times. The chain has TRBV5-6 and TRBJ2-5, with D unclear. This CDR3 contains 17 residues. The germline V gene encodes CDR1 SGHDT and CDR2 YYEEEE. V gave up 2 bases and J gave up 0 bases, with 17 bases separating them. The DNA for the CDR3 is TGTGCCAGCAGCTTCGGTTCAGGAATTGGGGACCAAGAGACCCAGTACTTC. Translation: CASSFGSGIGDQETQYF.

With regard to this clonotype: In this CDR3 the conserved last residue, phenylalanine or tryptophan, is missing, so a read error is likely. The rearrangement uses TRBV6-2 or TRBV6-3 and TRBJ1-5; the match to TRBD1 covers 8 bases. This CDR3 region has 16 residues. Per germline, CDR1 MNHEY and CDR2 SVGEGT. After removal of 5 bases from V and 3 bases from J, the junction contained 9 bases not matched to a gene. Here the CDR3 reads CASSGRGTGDNQPQHL. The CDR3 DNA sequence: TGTGCCAGCAGTGGACGCGGGACAGGCGACAATCAGCCCCAGCATCTT.

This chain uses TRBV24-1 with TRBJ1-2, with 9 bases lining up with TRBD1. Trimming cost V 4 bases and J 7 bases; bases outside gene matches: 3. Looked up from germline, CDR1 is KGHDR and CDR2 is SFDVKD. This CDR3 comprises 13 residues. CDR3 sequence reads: CATSETGGSGYTF. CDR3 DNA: TGTGCCACCAGTGAAACAGGGGGCTCTGGCTACACCTTC.

In nucleotides, the CDR3 is TGTGCCAGCAGCTTTGGGAGAGAGACTGAAGCTTTCTTT. Its protein is CASSFGRETEAFF. This chain uses TRBV7-4 with TRBJ1-1; D remains unclear. The length of the CDR3 is 13 residues. Trimming shortened V by 3 bases and J by 5 bases, and 10 bases separated the two germline ends. Per germline, CDR1 SGHVT and CDR2 SQSDAQ.

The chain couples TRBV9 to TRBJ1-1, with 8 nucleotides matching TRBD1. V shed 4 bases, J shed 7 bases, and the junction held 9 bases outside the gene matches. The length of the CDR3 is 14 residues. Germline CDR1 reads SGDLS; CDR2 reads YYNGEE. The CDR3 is CASSYLTGENEAFF. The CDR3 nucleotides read TGTGCCAGCAGCTATCTGACAGGGGAAAATGAAGCTTTCTTT.

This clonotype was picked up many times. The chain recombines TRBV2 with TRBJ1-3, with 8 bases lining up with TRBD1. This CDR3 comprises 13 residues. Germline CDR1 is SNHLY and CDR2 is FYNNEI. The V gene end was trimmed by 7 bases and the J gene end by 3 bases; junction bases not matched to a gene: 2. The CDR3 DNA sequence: TGTGCCAGCACTACAGGGGGTGGAAACACCATATATTTT. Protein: CASTTGGGNTIYF.

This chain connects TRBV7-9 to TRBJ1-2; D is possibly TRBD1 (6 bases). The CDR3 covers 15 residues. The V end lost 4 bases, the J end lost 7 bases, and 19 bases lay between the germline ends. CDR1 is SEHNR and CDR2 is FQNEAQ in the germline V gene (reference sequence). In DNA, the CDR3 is TGTGCCAGCAGCTGGGTAGCTACGGGGGCCGGTGGCTACACCTTC. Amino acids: CASSWVATGAGGYTF.